A selection of T cell receptor beta chains follows, all from one sample in a study of T-cell memory formation after mild COVID-19. MiXCR was run by TCRdb on the 5' RACE reads, yielding one entry per CDR3 protein. The sample consists of approximately 65,000 distinct CDR3 sequences, over 8.5% of them appearing once. The sample consisted of PBMCs or a T cell subset sorted from them (not recorded which). These receptors all come from a man aged 18 to 29 who had mild COVID-19 (a few samples of this study predate the infection). Cell type and time point are not known. Both conserved end residues are part of each CDR3. D genes are given only for firm matches. Clone size, where shown, is once, few, many, or a class for clones that have expanded.

clone_size	d_call	v_call	j_call	cdr3_aa	cdr3_nt
NA	NA	TRBV10-1	TRBJ2-3	CASSEGGTDTQYF	TGCGCCAGCAGTGAGGGTGGGACAGATACGCAGTATTTT
NA	TRBD2	TRBV4-2	TRBJ2-3	CASSPLRGDADTQYF	TGTGCCAGCAGCCCTTTGCGGGGGGACGCAGATACGCAGTATTTT
many	NA	TRBV4-1	TRBJ2-3	CASSLLRRQFTQYF	TGCGCCAGCAGCCTTTTACGCAGACAGTTTACGCAGTATTTT
NA	NA	TRBV28	TRBJ2-3	CASGSRGPTDTQYF	TGTGCCAGCGGGTCCCGGGGGCCCACAGATACGCAGTATTTT
NA	NA	TRBV6-5	TRBJ2-5	CASTKNQGQETQYF	TGTGCCAGCACCAAAAACCAGGGGCAAGAGACCCAGTACTTC
many	NA	TRBV7-2	TRBJ1-1	CASSPYTEAFF	TGTGCCAGCAGCCCTTACACTGAAGCTTTCTTT
few	NA	TRBV6-5	TRBJ1-5	CASSPMGTPSNQPQHF	TGTGCCAGCAGTCCGATGGGGACACCTAGCAATCAGCCCCAGCATTTT
many	NA	TRBV7-9	TRBJ1-1	CASSLGRLNTEAFF	TGTGCCAGCAGCTTAGGACGGCTGAACACTGAAGCTTTCTTT
few	NA	TRBV25-1	TRBJ2-2	CASSEWDPTGELFF	TGTGCCAGCAGTGAATGGGACCCAACCGGGGAGCTGTTTTTT
once	NA	TRBV19	TRBJ2-3	CASSREFTDTQYF	TGTGCCAGTAGTAGGGAATTCACAGATACGCAGTATTTT
NA	NA	TRBV5-1	TRBJ1-5	CASSLQGGHQPQHF	TGCGCCAGCAGCTTACAGGGAGGACATCAGCCCCAGCATTTT
medium-sized	TRBD2	TRBV7-2	TRBJ2-1	CASRPLSGGGYNEQFF	TGTGCCAGCAGACCCCTCAGCGGGGGCGGCTACAATGAGCAGTTCTTC
many	TRBD2	TRBV4-3	TRBJ2-1	CASSPHGGSRGGRVEQFF	TGCGCCAGCAGCCCCCATGGAGGGTCGCGGGGGGGCCGGGTTGAGCAGTTCTTC
few	NA	TRBV4-1	TRBJ1-1	CASSQREITEAFF	TGCGCCAGCAGCCAAAGGGAGATCACTGAAGCTTTCTTT
few	TRBD1	TRBV7-9	TRBJ1-6	CASSWGTGVASPLHF	TGTGCCAGCAGCTGGGGGACAGGTGTGGCTTCACCCCTCCACTTT
NA	NA	TRBV7-2	TRBJ2-2	CASSLAGGLNTVELFF	TGTGCCAGCAGCTTAGCGGGGGGCCTCAACACCGTGGAGCTGTTTTTT
many	NA	TRBV7-8	TRBJ1-6	CASRLPGALNSPLHF	TGTGCCAGCAGACTCCCAGGGGCTCTTAATTCACCCCTCCACTTT
few	TRBD1	TRBV10-2	TRBJ1-3	CASSRGLDGNTIYF	TGCGCCAGCAGCAGGGGGCTGGATGGAAACACCATATATTTT
NA	TRBD2	TRBV6-2/TRBV6-3	TRBJ2-1	CAIATSGGYNEQFF	TGTGCCATCGCAACTAGCGGGGGTTACAATGAGCAGTTCTTC
few	NA	TRBV7-2	TRBJ2-1	CASSPRGFRNEQFF	TGTGCCAGCAGCCCACGCGGCTTCCGCAATGAGCAGTTCTTC
NA	NA	TRBV5-1	TRBJ2-4	CASSLEGRKNIQYF	TGCGCCAGCAGCTTGGAGGGCAGAAAAAACATTCAGTACTTC
few	NA	TRBV9	TRBJ1-1	CASSVQGEGTEAFF	TGTGCCAGCAGCGTACAGGGAGAAGGCACTGAAGCTTTCTTT
NA	TRBD2	TRBV7-9	TRBJ2-1	CASSLPSGVYEQFF	TGTGCCAGCAGCTTACCTAGCGGGGTATATGAGCAGTTCTTC
few	NA	TRBV5-6	TRBJ2-2	CASSFYREVAGELFF	TGTGCCAGCAGCTTCTACAGGGAGGTAGCGGGGGAGCTGTTTTTT
few	TRBD2	TRBV11-2	TRBJ2-5	CASSLGTKETQYF	TGTGCCAGCAGCTTGGGGACTAAAGAGACCCAGTACTTC
NA	NA	TRBV11-2	TRBJ2-7	CASSALPGGLVYEQYF	TGTGCCAGCAGCGCCCTCCCGGGGGGCTTGGTCTACGAGCAGTACTTC
few	TRBD2	TRBV9	TRBJ2-7	CASSVGRGGGEQYF	TGTGCCAGCAGCGTAGGCCGGGGCGGGGGCGAGCAGTACTTC
few	NA	TRBV4-3	TRBJ2-1	CASSQRVADLSYNEQFF	TGCGCCAGCAGCCAAAGGGTTGCGGACTTATCTTACAATGAGCAGTTCTTC
few	NA	TRBV5-1	TRBJ2-5	CASSAGRGHQETQYF	TGCGCCAGCAGCGCGGGACGAGGGCACCAAGAGACCCAGTACTTC
medium-sized	NA	TRBV5-1	TRBJ2-3	CASSLESRPTDTQYF	TGCGCCAGCAGCTTGGAATCCAGGCCCACAGATACGCAGTATTTT
many	NA	TRBV7-2	TRBJ2-5	CASSLGGAGQETQYF	TGTGCCAGCAGCTTAGGGGGGGCAGGCCAAGAGACCCAGTACTTC
many	TRBD1	TRBV5-1	TRBJ2-7	CASSLGQGNEQYF	TGCGCCAGCAGCTTGGGACAGGGTAACGAGCAGTACTTC
few	TRBD2	TRBV5-1	TRBJ2-3	CATGIGLASDTQYF	TGCGCCACTGGGATCGGACTAGCATCAGATACGCAGTATTTT
NA	NA	TRBV12-3/TRBV12-4	TRBJ2-2	CASSRTANTGELFF	TGTGCCAGCAGTAGGACTGCGAACACCGGGGAGCTGTTTTTT
few	NA	TRBV4-3	TRBJ2-1	CASSDGYQSLQQFF	TGCGCCAGCAGCGACGGCTACCAAAGTCTACAGCAGTTCTTC
NA	TRBD1	TRBV3-1	TRBJ1-6	CASSLRDSNSPLHF	TGTGCCAGCAGCCTGAGGGACAGTAATTCACCCCTCCACTTT
many	NA	TRBV6-2/TRBV6-3	TRBJ2-2	CASNFNWNTGELFF	TGTGCCAGCAATTTTAACTGGAACACCGGGGAGCTGTTTTTT
NA	NA	TRBV5-1	TRBJ1-6	CASSMRGNNSPLHF	TGCGCCAGCAGCATGAGGGGGAATAATTCACCCCTCCACTTT
few	NA	TRBV5-4	TRBJ2-5	CASSLVGNGETQYF	TGTGCCAGCAGCTTGGTTGGGAACGGGGAGACCCAGTACTTC
NA	NA	TRBV12-3/TRBV12-4	TRBJ2-3	CASSWTGTLTDTQYF	TGTGCCAGCAGTTGGACGGGGACCCTCACAGATACGCAGTATTTT
few	TRBD1	TRBV12-3/TRBV12-4	TRBJ1-3	CASSRRTQGSSGNTIYF	TGTGCCAGCAGTCGGAGAACACAGGGGAGCTCTGGAAACACCATATATTTT
NA	NA	TRBV5-1	TRBJ1-1	CASSGQGANTEAFF	TGCGCCAGCAGCGGACAAGGGGCGAACACTGAAGCTTTCTTT
few	NA	TRBV30	TRBJ2-7	CAAKRGVYEQYF	TGTGCCGCAAAGAGAGGAGTTTACGAGCAGTACTTC